This record looks at one TCR beta chain sequence and its context. This sample is part of a study of blood T cell repertoires in COVID-19. Overall study: The study drew acute and convalescent COVID-19 samples from the United States, Italy and Spain. PBMCs, B-cell-depleted T cells, or T cells provided the cDNA or gDNA that made up the material.

Participants were aged 18 to 89 years from roughly 26 US areas. The CDR3 totals 14 residues. The V gene end was trimmed by 2 bases and the J gene end by 6 bases; junction bases not matched to a gene: 2. CDR1 and CDR2 from the germline V gene are SGDLS and YYNGEE. The protocol was immunoSEQ multiplex PCR, while the TCRdb copy is restricted to in-frame clones and leaves out a portion. The sample has about 270,000 clones, just over 90% seen once. This TCR derives from a woman between 40 and 55 years old with acute COVID-19. The V call is TRBV9, the J call TRBJ2-3, with 11 bases that match TRBD2. The specimen sequenced was PBMCs or T cells enriched from blood (not recorded which). The CDR3 is CASSVTSGGDTQYF. DNA of the CDR3: TGTGCCAGCAGCGTCACTAGCGGGGGTGATACGCAGTATTTT.